This T cell receptor beta chain was sequenced for a study of blood T cell repertoires in COVID-19. Across the whole study: Italy, Spain and the United States were the sources of the convalescent and acute COVID-19 samples. PBMCs, B-cell-depleted T cells, or T cells provided the cDNA or gDNA that made up the material.

How the authors handled the data: Estimation of nucleated cell counts was performed using reference gene primer amplification. Some clones are missing from TCRdb's copy, which holds only in-frame ones; the method was immunoSEQ multiplex PCR. The DNA gave D and trimming, while V, J and clone size come from that table. Among about 200,000 clones listed, around four fifths were seen once. The germline V gene encodes CDR1 MDHEN and CDR2 SYDVKM. Trimming removed 6 bases from V and 3 bases from J; junction bases left unmatched: 20. The CDR3 extends over 18 amino acids. The receptor comes from a woman in her fifties or sixties with acute or convalescent COVID-19. The J gene is TRBJ2-7, the V gene TRBV28; 7 bases are shared with TRBD2. Sequences were obtained from peripheral blood. CDR3 sequence: CASSPYRSLASRIYEQYF. CDR3 bases: TGTGCCAGCAGCCCCTACCGATCACTAGCGTCAAGAATCTACGAGCAGTACTTC.